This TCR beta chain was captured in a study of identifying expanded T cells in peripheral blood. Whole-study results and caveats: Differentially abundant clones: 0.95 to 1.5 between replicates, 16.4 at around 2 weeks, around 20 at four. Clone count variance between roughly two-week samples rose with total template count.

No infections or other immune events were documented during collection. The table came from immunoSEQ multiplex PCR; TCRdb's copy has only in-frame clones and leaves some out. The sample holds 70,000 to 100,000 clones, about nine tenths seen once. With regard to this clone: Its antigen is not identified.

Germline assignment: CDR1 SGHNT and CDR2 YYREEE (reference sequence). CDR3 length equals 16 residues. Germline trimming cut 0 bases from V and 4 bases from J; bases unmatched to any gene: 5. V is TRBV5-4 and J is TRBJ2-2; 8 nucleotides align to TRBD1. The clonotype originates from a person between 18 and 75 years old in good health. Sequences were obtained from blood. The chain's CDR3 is CASSLGPDRATGELFF. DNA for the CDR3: TGTGCCAGCAGCTTGGGGCCGGACAGGGCCACCGGGGAGCTGTTTTTT. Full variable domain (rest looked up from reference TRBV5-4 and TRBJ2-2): ETGVTQSPTHLIKTRGQQVTLRCSSQSGHNTVSWYQQALGQGPQFIFQYYREEENGRGNFPPRFSGLQFPNYSSELNVNALELDDSALYLCASSLGPDRATGELFFGEGSRLTVL.